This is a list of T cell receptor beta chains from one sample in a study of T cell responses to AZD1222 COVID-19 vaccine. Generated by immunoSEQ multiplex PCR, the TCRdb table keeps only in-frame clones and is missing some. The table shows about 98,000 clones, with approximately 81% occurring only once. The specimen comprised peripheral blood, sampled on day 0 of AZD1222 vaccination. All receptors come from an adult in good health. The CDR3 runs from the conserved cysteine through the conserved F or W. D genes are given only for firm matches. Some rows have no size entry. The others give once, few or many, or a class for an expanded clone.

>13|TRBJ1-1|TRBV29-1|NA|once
TGCAGCGTTTTTAAGCCTCTGAACACTGAAGCTTTCTTT
CSVFKPLNTEAFF
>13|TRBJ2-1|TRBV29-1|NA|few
TGCAGCGCCGGACGGGACTCCTACAATGAGCAGTTCTTC
CSAGRDSYNEQFF
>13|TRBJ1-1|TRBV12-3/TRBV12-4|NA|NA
TGTGCCAGCAGTTTAGTAGGGGTCACTGAAGCTTTCTTT
CASSLVGVTEAFF
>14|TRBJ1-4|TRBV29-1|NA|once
TGCAGCGTTCGAGGGGACCCAACTAATGAAAAACTGTTTTTT
CSVRGDPTNEKLFF
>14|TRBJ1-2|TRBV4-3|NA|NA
TGCGCCAGCAGCCAAGATAGGGGGGGTTATGGCTACACCTTC
CASSQDRGGYGYTF
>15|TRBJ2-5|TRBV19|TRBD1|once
TGTGCCAGTAGTCCCCGGGACAGGGGGCGGGAGACCCAGTACTTC
CASSPRDRGRETQYF
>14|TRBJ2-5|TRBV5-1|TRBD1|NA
TGCGCCAGCAGCTTGGGGGGACAGGCAGAGACCCAGTACTTC
CASSLGGQAETQYF
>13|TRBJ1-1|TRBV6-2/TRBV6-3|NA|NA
TGTGCCAGCAGTTACACCTCGAACACTGAAGCTTTCTTT
CASSYTSNTEAFF
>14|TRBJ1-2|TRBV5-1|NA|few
TGCGCCAGCAGCGCCGCGACGGTAGGCTATGGCTACACCTTC
CASSAATVGYGYTF
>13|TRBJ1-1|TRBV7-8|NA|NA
TGTGCCAGCAGCCCTTCTGGGGGCGCCAGGGCTTTCTTT
CASSPSGGARAFF
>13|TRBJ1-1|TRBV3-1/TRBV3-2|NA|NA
TGTGCCAGCAGCCAAGAGGGGGGTCGTGAAGCTTTCTTT
CASSQEGGREAFF
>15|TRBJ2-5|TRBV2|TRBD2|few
TGTGCCAGCACCGGAGCGGGAGGGCCGGTAGAGACCCAGTACTTC
CASTGAGGPVETQYF
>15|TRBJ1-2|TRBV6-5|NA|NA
TGTGCCAGCAGTTTGGACTTAAACGGGGTCTATGGCTACACCTTC
CASSLDLNGVYGYTF
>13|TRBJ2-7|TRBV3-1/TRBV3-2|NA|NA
TGTGCCAGCAGCCAAGACAGGGTTTCCGAGCAGTACTTC
CASSQDRVSEQYF
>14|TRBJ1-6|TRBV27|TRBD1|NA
TGTGCCAGCAGTTCCTACAGGGGGCTGTCACCCCTCCACTTT
CASSSYRGLSPLHF